A single sample is the source of the 26 T cell receptor beta chains below, sequenced in a study of neurological immune-mediated disorders. MiXCR, run by TCRdb on the 5' RACE reads, gives a single entry per CDR3 protein. The data contain over 55,000 distinct CDR3 sequences, around 10% of them singletons. Time point denoted: longitudinal time-point 2. Material for sequencing was PBMCs. Receptors were obtained from a man under 40 in good health.

This clonotype was seen more than once but under ten times. This chain joins TRBV2 and TRBJ2-7, with D uncertain. V was pared by 8 bases and J by 2 bases, with 10 bases between. The length of the CDR3 is 12 residues. Germline CDR1 is SNHLY and CDR2 is FYNNEI. The CDR3: CASEVLTYEQYF. CDR3 nucleotides: TGTGCCAGCGAAGTTTTGACCTACGAGCAGTACTTC.

V is TRBV14 and J is TRBJ2-3, with TRBD2 matching over 16 bases. The CDR3 runs to 17 residues. Trimming cost V 5 bases and J 4 bases; bases outside gene matches: 6. Germline V CDR1 and CDR2: SGHDN, FVKESK. DNA of the CDR3: TGTGCCAGCAGCGTGGGACTAGCGGGAGGGGGCGCAGATACGCAGTATTTT. It encodes CASSVGLAGGGADTQYF.

This clonotype was seen ten or more times. V is TRBV18 and J is TRBJ2-5; D unclear. With 2 bases removed from V and 3 bases from J, the gap between germline ends came to 13 bases. The CDR3 sequence is 15 residues long. Germline V gene lookup returns CDR1 KGHSH and CDR2 LQKENI. CDR3 nucleotides: TGTGCCAGCTCACCAGATCAGGAACCGAAAGAGACCCAGTACTTC. As protein: CASSPDQEPKETQYF.

This clonotype was seen once. The chain has TRBV6-5 and TRBJ2-2; perhaps D is TRBD1 or TRBD2 (6 bases each). V was clipped by 2 bases and J by 6 bases, with 16 bases between them. The CDR3 extends over 16 amino acids. Germline CDR1 MNHEY, CDR2 SVGAGI. The CDR3 region is CASSYRFAGEAGELFF. The CDR3 bases are TGTGCCAGCAGTTACCGATTCGCAGGGGAGGCCGGGGAGCTGTTTTTT.

This clonotype occurred many times. This chain links TRBV12-3 or TRBV12-4 with TRBJ2-3; D is perhaps TRBD1 (5 bases). CDR3 length: 14 amino acids. V lost 5 bases to trimming and J lost 2 bases, with 11 bases between them. The CDR3 is CASSPTGYTDTQYF. The CDR3 DNA follows: TGTGCCAGCAGTCCAACAGGATACACAGATACGCAGTATTTT.

This clonotype came up many times. The chain recombines TRBV28 with TRBJ1-1; tentative D call: TRBD1 (5 bases). The CDR3 is 14 amino acids. The V end was cut by 5 bases, the J end by 5 bases, with 15 bases between. Germline assignment: CDR1 MDHEN and CDR2 SYDVKM. DNA for the CDR3: TGTGCCAGCAGTGCCCCGGGGGGTGGAACTGAAGCTTTCTTT. Encoded protein: CASSAPGGGTEAFF.

Ten or more counts support this clonotype. This sequence joins TRBV6-2 or TRBV6-3 and TRBJ2-7; D is unresolved. Trimming pared 0 bases from V and 6 bases from J, leaving 12 bases between. This CDR3 comprises 14 residues. CDR1 is MNHEY, CDR2 SVGEGT, per germline. CDR3 protein: CASSYSVTPTEQYF. The CDR3 bases are TGTGCCAGCAGTTACTCTGTGACTCCAACCGAGCAGTACTTC.

This clonotype was recorded many times. The chain links TRBV6-5 to TRBJ2-5; either TRBD1 or TRBD2 may supply D (5 bases each). With 0 bases removed from V and 2 bases from J, the gap between germline ends came to 19 bases. CDR1 is MNHEY and CDR2 is SVGAGI in the germline V gene. This CDR3 has 18 residues. The chain's CDR3 is CASSYSTGANTIQETQYF. The CDR3 DNA follows: TGTGCCAGCAGTTACTCTACCGGGGCCAATACCATTCAAGAGACCCAGTACTTC.

Points on this clonotype: With a much larger clone just one base away, this may be a read error. The chain uses TRBV5-1 and TRBJ2-7; 9 bases are shared with TRBD1. Germline V gene lookup returns CDR1 SGHRS and CDR2 YFSETQ. The CDR3 is 15 residues long. The CDR3 region has the DNA TGCGCCAGCAGGGACAAACAGGGGGCGGAATACGACCAGTACTTC. Protein product: CASRDKQGAEYDQYF.

Ten or more counts support this clonotype. V is TRBV11-2 and J is TRBJ2-7; D may be TRBD1 or TRBD2 (6 bases each). CDR3 length: 15 amino acids. Germline V gene data show CDR1 as SGHAT and CDR2 as FQNNGV. V was clipped by 1 base and J by 3 bases, with 13 bases between them. CDR3 sequence: CASSLGAGGLYEQYF. The CDR3, as DNA: TGTGCCAGCAGCTTAGGAGCTGGGGGGCTCTACGAGCAGTACTTC.

This clonotype was counted ten times or more. The chain uses TRBV5-1 and TRBJ2-1; TRBD1 is a possible D gene (7 bases). V was pared by 0 bases and J by 6 bases, with 19 bases between. Germline V gene data show CDR1 as SGHRS and CDR2 as YFSETQ. CDR3 length: 17 amino acids. CDR3 DNA sequence: TGCGCCAGCAGCTTGGTTTTGCGACAGGGAGGAAGCAATGAGCAGTTCTTC. Amino acid sequence: CASSLVLRQGGSNEQFF.

This clonotype has at least ten counts. The chain links TRBV5-1 to TRBJ1-1, with a weak D call TRBD1 (6 bases). The germline gives CDR1 SGHRS, CDR2 YFSETQ. The germline V and J ends were trimmed by 0 bases and 1 base, with 19 bases remaining between them. This CDR3 contains 18 residues. The CDR3 DNA follows: TGCGCCAGCAGCTTGGCATCTTCCGTCGGGGGCGGGAACACTGAAGCTTTCTTT. It codes for CASSLASSVGGGNTEAFF.

This clonotype was picked up a small number of times. This chain links TRBV28 with TRBJ1-5, with 7 bases aligning to TRBD1. From germline, CDR1 is MDHEN and CDR2 SYDVKM. The V and J ends lost 7 bases and 7 bases, in that order; junction bases with no gene match: 16. The CDR3 length is 16 residues. CDR3 nucleotide sequence: TGTGCCAGCAACCCAGGGGGGGCGAGTGAAATCCAGCCCCAGCATTTT. This encodes CASNPGGASEIQPQHF.

This clonotype was counted at least ten times. This chain connects TRBV27 to TRBJ1-3, with 7 bases aligning to TRBD1. The V gene end was trimmed by 6 bases and the J gene end by 5 bases; junction bases not matched to a gene: 16. The germline gives CDR1 MNHEY, CDR2 SMNVEV (reference sequence). This CDR3 region has 17 residues. The CDR3: CASSPREGAGSRNTIYF. The CDR3 DNA reads as TGTGCCAGCAGCCCGCGGGAGGGGGCAGGGTCTAGAAACACCATATATTTT.

This chain uses TRBV4-1 with TRBJ1-1; D is undetermined. The germline gives CDR1 MGHRA, CDR2 YSYEKL. This CDR3 has 14 amino acids. The chain's CDR3 is CTINEGDGVTEAFF. In DNA, the CDR3 is TGCACCATCAATGAGGGTGATGGGGTCACTGAAGCTTTCTTT.

The CDR3 DNA reads TGCAGTGCTAGAGATTCGAATCTAGCGGGACCGGCGGAGACCCAGTACTTC. Amino acids: CSARDSNLAGPAETQYF. The V call is TRBV20-1, the J call TRBJ2-5; 9 bases are shared with TRBD2. Germline V gene sequence: CDR1 DFQATT, CDR2 SNEGSKA (reference sequence). The CDR3 totals 17 residues. V shed 0 bases and J 5 bases; nucleotides not matched to a gene: 13.

The sample holds many counts of this clonotype. The V and J genes are TRBV15 and TRBJ2-1; D possibly uses TRBD1 or TRBD2 (5 bases each). Germline loops: CDR1 LNHNV, CDR2 YYDKDF (reference sequence). The CDR3 sequence is 14 residues long. The V gene lost 3 bases and the J gene lost 7 bases, with 13 bases spanning the gap. CDR3 nucleotide sequence: TGTGCCACCAGCAGGGGACGGGGAAGGAATGAGCAGTTCTTC. This codes for CATSRGRGRNEQFF.

This clonotype occurred many times. The rearrangement joins TRBV5-1 to TRBJ1-2, with 7 positions matching TRBD1. Per the germline V gene, CDR1 is SGHRS and CDR2 is YFSETQ. V was clipped by 5 bases and J by 3 bases; unmatched bases: 4. The CDR3 loop spans 13 amino acids. In nucleotides, the CDR3 is TGCGCCAGCAGACAAGGACAGGACTATGGCTACACCTTC. Residues: CASRQGQDYGYTF.

This clonotype was detected ten times or more. This rearrangement joins TRBV12-3 or TRBV12-4 to TRBJ2-2; no reliable D call. This CDR3 has 14 residues. Trimming pared 5 bases from V and 1 base from J, leaving 8 bases between. CDR3 sequence reads: CASSPRQNTGELFF. The DNA of the CDR3 is TGTGCCAGCAGTCCCCGACAGAACACCGGGGAGCTGTTTTTT.

There are a few counts of this clonotype. The V gene is TRBV20-1, the J gene TRBJ2-1, with 8 bases fitting TRBD2. J gave up 5 bases and V 4 bases, and 10 bases lay outside the gene matches. This CDR3 has 15 amino acids. CDR1 is DFQATT, CDR2 SNEGSKA, per germline (reference sequence). The CDR3 sequence: CSAISGVAGHNEQFF. CDR3 sequence (DNA): TGCAGTGCTATAAGCGGGGTAGCGGGACACAATGAGCAGTTCTTC.

This clonotype was counted ten times or more. The V gene is TRBV12-3 or TRBV12-4, the J gene TRBJ1-2, with TRBD1 identical over 8 bases. This CDR3 region has 13 residues. V was clipped by 2 bases and J by 6 bases; unmatched bases: 2. CDR3 sequence (DNA): TGTGCCAGCAGTTTATTGACAGGGGATGGCTACACCTTC. Its translation: CASSLLTGDGYTF.

This clonotype was picked up many times. The chain has TRBV6-1 and TRBJ1-2, with 8 bases identical to TRBD1. CDR3 length equals 14 residues. V trimming: 11 bases; J trimming: 2 bases; junction bases outside the gene matches: 10. Germline V lookup: CDR1 MNHNS, CDR2 SASEGT. The CDR3 region is CAAQSGGRNYGYTF. CDR3 DNA sequence: TGTGCCGCCCAATCAGGGGGCCGCAACTATGGCTACACCTTC.

The CDR3 coding sequence is TGTGCCAGCAGTCGTGGCGGAGTCTCCTACAATGAGCAGTTCTTC. It specifies CASSRGGVSYNEQFF. The chain recombines TRBV6-6 with TRBJ2-1; the D is unclear. The CDR3 runs to 15 residues. CDR1 and CDR2 from the germline V gene are MNHNY and SVGAGI (reference sequence). Trimming left V 5 bases short and J 0 bases short, with 11 bases between.

This clonotype was seen ten or more times. The rearrangement links TRBV6-5 to TRBJ2-7; 11 nucleotides agree with TRBD2. V trimming: 0 bases; J trimming: 0 bases; junction bases outside the gene matches: 7. Germline CDR1 reads MNHEY; CDR2 reads SVGAGI. The CDR3 runs 18 residues. The CDR3 nucleotides read TGTGCCAGCAGTTACTCGGCTAGCGGGAGGCCGAACTCCTACGAGCAGTACTTC. Amino acids: CASSYSASGRPNSYEQYF.

This clonotype appeared a few times. The rearrangement uses TRBV28 and TRBJ2-3, with TRBD2 matching 10 bases. The CDR3 has 15 residues. The V gene end was trimmed by 5 bases and the J gene end by 2 bases; junction bases not matched to a gene: 4. Per germline, CDR1 MDHEN and CDR2 SYDVKM. In nucleotides, the CDR3 is TGTGCCAGCAGTCAAGGACTAGCGGTCACAGATACGCAGTATTTT. This gives the protein CASSQGLAVTDTQYF.

This clonotype was seen many times. This chain uses TRBV20-1 with TRBJ1-4; TRBD1 is a possible D gene (5 bases). Germline CDR1 reads DFQATT; CDR2 reads SNEGSKA (reference sequence). Trimming stripped 6 bases from V and 7 bases from J, with 15 bases between. The CDR3 consists of 13 residues. CDR3 nucleotide sequence: TGCAGTGCCCAGTGGGGGGTGGGTGAAAAACTGTTTTTT. This gives the protein CSAQWGVGEKLFF.